This entry describes one T cell receptor (beta chain). The CDR3 spans 15 residues. The germline CDR1 and CDR2 sequences are ENHRY and SYGVKD. J lost 2 bases, V lost 0 bases, and 4 bases had no gene match. This record comes from a study of blood T cell repertoires in COVID-19. Study at large: Spain, Italy and the United States supplied samples that represented acute and convalescent COVID-19.

Clones were read by immunoSEQ multiplex PCR, and TCRdb kept only the in-frame ones, dropping some. Of roughly 330,000 clones listed, 70% to 90% are singletons. Living in about two dozen US areas, the participants were between about 18 and 95 years of age. This sequence was found in a woman aged 30 to 39 who had recovered from COVID-19. The chain recombines TRBV10-3 with TRBJ2-7; 7 nucleotides line up with TRBD2. The sequenced sample consisted of PBMCs or T cells enriched from blood (not recorded which). The CDR3 DNA is TGTGCCATCAGTGAGTCCGGGGGGAGAGCCTACGAGCAGTACTTC. The encoded protein is CAISESGGRAYEQYF.